One sample yielded the 11 T cell receptor beta chains listed below, sequenced in a study of shared clonotypes between healthy human individuals. The repertoire was sequenced with immunoSEQ multiplex PCR; TCRdb's copy has only in-frame clones and lacks some. There are around 450,000 clones in the sample; roughly 83% occur only once, and 13% lies in the top ten. The sequencing sample was made of PBMCs. These receptors all come from a woman in her 40s in good health. Some clones in this sample may be carry-over from other donors' samples.

This sequence joins TRBV11-3 and TRBJ2-3, with D hard to call. The V end was cut by 2 bases, the J end by 0 bases, with 6 bases between. Germline V gene sequence: CDR1 SGHNT, CDR2 YENEEA. This CDR3 region has 14 residues. In DNA form, the CDR3 reads TGTGCCAGCAGCTTATTCACGAGCACAGATACGCAGTATTTT. It encodes CASSLFTSTDTQYF.

The chain employs TRBV30 and TRBJ1-6; D remains ambiguous. This CDR3 has 15 residues. V was trimmed by 3 bases and J by 3 bases, leaving 12 bases between them. Germline lookup yields CDR1 GTSNPN and CDR2 SVGIG (reference sequence). This CDR3 is CAWSALEGYNSPLHF. CDR3 nucleotide sequence: TGTGCCTGGAGCGCCTTGGAGGGCTATAATTCACCCCTCCACTTT.

The gene calls are TRBV5-1 and TRBJ1-2, with a weak D call TRBD1 (5 bases). CDR3 size: 14 residues. V was trimmed by 0 bases and J by 2 bases, leaving 8 bases between them. Germline V gives CDR1 SGHRS, CDR2 YFSETQ. The CDR3 DNA sequence: TGCGCCAGCAGCTTGGAATGGGGGAACTATGGCTACACCTTC. Encoded protein: CASSLEWGNYGYTF.

This chain links TRBV28 with TRBJ2-7; weak D call: TRBD2 (6 bases). In germline, CDR1 is MDHEN, CDR2 SYDVKM. V lost 11 bases to trimming and J lost 4 bases, with 27 bases between them. There are 16 residues in the CDR3. DNA of the CDR3: TGTGCCGGACCGGGAGATCCGGGACTCTGGGATTACGAGCAGTACTTC. It specifies CAGPGDPGLWDYEQYF.

The chain couples TRBV4-1 to TRBJ1-4; D is unresolved. The V gene's germline CDR1 is MGHRA and CDR2 YSYEKL. Trimming pared 0 bases from V and 5 bases from J, leaving 13 bases between. The CDR3 extends over 16 amino acids. CDR3 residues: CASSQDILRKNEKLFF. The CDR3 nucleotides read TGCGCCAGCAGCCAAGACATACTGAGGAAAAATGAAAAACTGTTTTTT.

This chain connects TRBV10-3 to TRBJ1-1; a weak D match, TRBD1 (6 bases). The CDR3 covers 15 residues. Germline V gene lookup returns CDR1 ENHRY and CDR2 SYGVKD. The V and J ends lost 3 bases and 4 bases respectively, with 15 bases between them. The CDR3 is CAISDRGGEVTEAFF. The CDR3 bases are TGTGCCATCAGTGACAGGGGCGGGGAGGTCACTGAAGCTTTCTTT.

The CDR3 DNA sequence: TGTGCCAGCACCCGCCCGGGGGGGGGCATCTACGAGCAGTACTTC. Translating it yields CASTRPGGGIYEQYF. This chain joins TRBV28 and TRBJ2-7; 8 bases line up with TRBD2. CDR1 and CDR2 (germline): MDHEN, SYDVKM. Germline trimming cut 7 bases from V and 3 bases from J; bases unmatched to any gene: 11. This CDR3 is built from 15 residues.

V and J are TRBV14 and TRBJ2-3; D ambiguous. The germline V gene encodes CDR1 SGHDN and CDR2 FVKESK. The CDR3 has 14 residues. The ends were cut back, 4 bases at V and 0 bases at J, with 8 bases in the middle. In DNA, the CDR3 is TGTGCCAGCAGCCTGACTTCTAGCACAGATACGCAGTATTTT. This encodes CASSLTSSTDTQYF.

CDR3 bases: TGTGCCAGCTCACCAGGGGGGGCTGGCGAGACCCAGTACTTC. Protein: CASSPGGAGETQYF. The chain carries TRBV18 and TRBJ2-5, with TRBD2 as a possible D gene (7 bases). V was clipped by 2 bases and J by 5 bases, with 12 bases between them. Germline CDR1 and CDR2: KGHSH and LQKENI. The CDR3 consists of 14 residues.

This chain links TRBV28 with TRBJ1-2, with unresolved D. Trimming removed 4 bases from V and 4 bases from J, with 13 bases in between. Looked up from germline, CDR1 is MDHEN and CDR2 is SYDVKM. The CDR3 runs to 14 residues. In DNA form, the CDR3 reads TGTGCCAGCAGTTCCCCCCTCAGCGCCTATGGCTACACCTTC. As protein: CASSSPLSAYGYTF.

The J gene is TRBJ2-5, the V gene TRBV29-1; D gene unclear. CDR3 size: 13 residues. Germline assignment: CDR1 SQVTM and CDR2 ANQGSEA. V was trimmed by 5 bases and J by 2 bases, leaving 12 bases between them. The CDR3 DNA follows: TGCAGCGTTAGGTGGGGTGGGCAAGAGACCCAGTACTTC. This sequence encodes CSVRWGGQETQYF. Complete variable domain (other parts from reference TRBV29-1 and TRBJ2-5): SAVISQKPSRDICQRGTSLTIQCQVDSQVTMMFWYRQQPGQSLTLIATANQGSEATYESGFVIDKFPISRPNLTFSTLTVSNMSPEDSSIYLCSVRWGGQETQYFGPGTRLLVL.